The 25 T cell receptor beta chains reported below all come from one sample, sequenced in a study of blood T cell repertoires in COVID-19. The protocol was immunoSEQ multiplex PCR, while the TCRdb copy is restricted to in-frame clones and leaves out a portion. The sample consists of roughly 460,000 clones, about 90% of them appearing once. The sample taken for sequencing was peripheral blood. The receptors originated from a man younger than 35 with COVID-19, enrolled during active disease.

The chain's CDR3 is CASGLAGGNEQFF. The DNA for the CDR3 is TGTGCCAGTGGACTAGCGGGGGGCAATGAGCAGTTCTTC. This sequence joins TRBV6-5 and TRBJ2-1; 14 nucleotides agree with TRBD2. The CDR3 extends over 13 amino acids. Germline V CDR1 and CDR2: MNHEY, SVGAGI. Trimming at V came to 9 bases and at J to 6 bases, leaving 1 base not matched to a gene.

The chain carries TRBV6-1 and TRBJ2-7; possibly TRBD2 for D (6 bases). The CDR3 consists of 15 residues. Germline-derived CDR1 and CDR2 are MNHNS and SASEGT. Trimming removed 3 bases at V and 3 bases at J, with 15 bases between. The CDR3 region is CASSEMRRENYEQYF. The CDR3 nucleotides are TGTGCCAGCAGTGAGATGAGACGGGAGAACTACGAGCAGTACTTC.

The chain employs TRBV15 and TRBJ1-1, with 7 bases identical to TRBD1. This CDR3 has 16 amino acids. Germline CDR1 and CDR2: LNHNV and YYDKDF (reference sequence). V shed 5 bases, J shed 1 base, and the junction held 10 bases outside the gene matches. The CDR3 loop reads CATSGWDRDSNTEAFF. DNA for the CDR3: TGTGCCACCAGCGGGTGGGACAGAGATTCGAACACTGAAGCTTTCTTT. The whole variable domain, remainder taken from reference TRBV15 and TRBJ1-1, is DAMVIQNPRYQVTQFGKPVTLSCSQTLNHNVMYWYQQKSSQAPKLLFHYYDKDFNNEADTPDNFQSRRPNTSFCFLDIRSPGLGDTAMYLCATSGWDRDSNTEAFFGQGTRLTVV.

The V call is TRBV29-1, the J call TRBJ2-2, with 12 nucleotides matching TRBD2. The trim removed 4 bases at V and 2 bases at J, leaving 2 bases unmatched. CDR3 size: 15 residues. CDR1 and CDR2 (germline): SQVTM, ANQGSEA. The CDR3 here is CSVGLAGENTGELFF. CDR3 bases: TGCAGCGTTGGACTAGCGGGGGAAAACACCGGGGAGCTGTTTTTT.

The J gene is TRBJ1-1, the V gene TRBV27; TRBD1 is a possible D gene (6 bases). Deletions cut 8 bases from V and 3 bases from J, with 22 bases between. Germline V lookup: CDR1 MNHEY, CDR2 SMNVEV (reference sequence). The CDR3 loop spans 16 amino acids. The CDR3 sequence is CASGPGTIVRDTEAFF. The CDR3 DNA reads as TGTGCCAGCGGCCCCGGGACAATAGTTCGGGACACTGAAGCTTTCTTT.

This sequence joins TRBV24-1 and TRBJ2-2; 8 positions match TRBD2. The CDR3 is 13 amino acids. Germline lookup yields CDR1 KGHDR and CDR2 SFDVKD. The ends lost 7 bases at V and 6 bases at J; junction bases unmatched: 3. CDR3 loop: CATRASGSGELFF. CDR3 nucleotides: TGTGCCACCAGGGCTAGCGGGTCCGGGGAGCTGTTTTTT.

This clone has only one observation. The J gene is TRBJ1-2, the V gene TRBV5-1, with D possibly TRBD1 on 6 matching bases. Trimming took 2 bases from V and 8 from J, leaving 13 bases between them. There are 13 residues in the CDR3. CDR1 and CDR2 from the germline V gene are SGHRS and YFSETQ. This CDR3 is CASSLRTDEGYTF. CDR3 nucleotide sequence: TGCGCCAGCAGCTTAAGGACAGACGAGGGCTACACCTTC.

The chain recombines TRBV7-3 with TRBJ1-1, with a possible D match to TRBD1 (5 bases). This CDR3 contains 15 residues. Trimming left V 5 bases short and J 6 bases short, with 19 bases between. Germline-derived CDR1 and CDR2 are SGHTA and FQGTGA. The CDR3 bases are TGTGCCAGCAGCGATACCGGGACTCGGTGGTCTGAAGCTTTCTTT. Translating gives CASSDTGTRWSEAFF.

The chain is built from TRBV19 and TRBJ2-1, with 14 bases that match TRBD2. The junction had 9 bases not matched to a gene; V was cut back by 10 bases and J by 7 bases. Germline loops: CDR1 LNHDA, CDR2 SQIVND (reference sequence). This CDR3 is 15 amino acids long. The chain's CDR3 is CATIGLAGGRNEQFF. In DNA form, the CDR3 reads TGTGCCACCATCGGACTAGCGGGAGGAAGGAATGAGCAGTTCTTC.

The rearrangement joins TRBV11-2 to TRBJ1-3; maybe TRBD1 (5 bases). CDR1 is SGHAT, CDR2 FQNNGV, per germline. This CDR3 contains 16 residues. Trimming took off 4 bases at V and 4 bases at J, with 17 bases between the two ends. The CDR3, as DNA: TGTGCCAGCAGCTCGGGTCGGGGGGAGAAAGGAAACACCATATATTTT. Its protein product is CASSSGRGEKGNTIYF.

The chain is built from TRBV6-4 and TRBJ1-2; D is unresolved. Germline V lookup: CDR1 MRHNA, CDR2 SNTAGT. The CDR3 contains 14 residues. V lost 6 bases and J 3 bases, leaving 14 bases between the germline ends. CDR3 region: CASRNRYHYYGYTF. The CDR3 region has the DNA TGTGCCAGCAGAAACCGGTACCACTACTATGGCTACACCTTC.

A single count supports this clone. The chain joins TRBV5-4 to TRBJ2-5; 12 bases align to TRBD1. The J segment lost 5 bases and the V segment lost 5 bases, leaving 13 bases of the junction unmatched. The germline gives CDR1 SGHNT, CDR2 YYREEE (reference sequence). CDR3 length: 17 residues. CDR3 nucleotides: TGTGCCAGCAGTCCCACCGGGACAGGGGGCCTATGGGAGACCCAGTACTTC. This translates into CASSPTGTGGLWETQYF.

The chain joins TRBV30 to TRBJ1-1; D is undetermined. The CDR3 contains 13 residues. The ends were cut back, 5 bases at V and 4 bases at J, with 14 bases in the middle. Germline V lookup: CDR1 GTSNPN, CDR2 SVGIG (reference sequence). CDR3: CAWAQLLSTEAFF. The CDR3 DNA reads as TGTGCCTGGGCTCAATTGTTGAGCACTGAAGCTTTCTTT.

The chain couples TRBV5-6 to TRBJ2-1; D is unclear. Trimming took 3 bases from V and 5 from J, leaving 21 bases between them. Germline V gene data show CDR1 as SGHDT and CDR2 as YYEEEE. This CDR3 is built from 17 residues. The CDR3: CASSSGPGSPNDNEQFF. The CDR3 DNA reads TGTGCCAGCAGCTCGGGTCCCGGATCTCCGAATGACAATGAGCAGTTCTTC. The whole variable domain, remainder taken from reference TRBV5-6 and TRBJ2-1, is DAGVTQSPTHLIKTRGQQVTLRCSPKSGHDTVSWYQQALGQGPQFIFQYYEEEERQRGNFPDRFSGHQFPNYSSELNVNALLLGDSALYLCASSSGPGSPNDNEQFFGPGTRLTVL.

The CDR3 region is CASSSRDFFQETQYF. The CDR3, as DNA: TGTGCCAGCAGCTCCCGGGACTTTTTCCAAGAGACCCAGTACTTC. The chain links TRBV11-2 to TRBJ2-5; maybe TRBD2 (6 bases). CDR3 size: 15 residues. With 4 bases removed from V and 1 base from J, the gap between germline ends came to 13 bases. Germline CDR1 and CDR2: SGHAT and FQNNGV.

This clone is a singleton in its sample. At the DNA level, this CDR3 is encoded by other sequences in the same sample as well. The gene calls are TRBV19 and TRBJ1-5; perhaps TRBD1 as D (6 bases). This CDR3 is built from 14 residues. Germline CDR1 and CDR2: LNHDA and SQIVND (reference sequence). V was cut by 2 bases and J by 6 bases, with 11 bases left in between. CDR3 DNA sequence: TGTGCCAGTAGTATAACAGGGTCTGGTCAGCCCCAGCATTTT. Translated: CASSITGSGQPQHF.

V is TRBV6-5 and J is TRBJ2-5; 8 bases are shared with TRBD2. Losses at the gene ends were 0 bases for V and 1 base for J; bases not matched to a gene: 4. Germline loops: CDR1 MNHEY, CDR2 SVGAGI. This CDR3 spans 16 amino acids. CDR3 coding DNA: TGTGCCAGCAGTTACTCTGGCGGGGGGACCCAAGAGACCCAGTACTTC. Its translation is CASSYSGGGTQETQYF.

The chain has TRBV11-1 and TRBJ1-2; TRBD1 aligns across 8 bases. In germline, CDR1 is SGHAT, CDR2 FQDESV (reference sequence). The CDR3 totals 14 residues. V was pared by 4 bases and J by 2 bases, with 3 bases of the junction left unmatched. CDR3 in DNA: TGTGCCAGCAGCTCCAGACAGGGGAACTATGGCTACACCTTC. Translating it yields CASSSRQGNYGYTF.

CDR3 amino acids: CASSSRTSGQIPGANVLTF. The CDR3 nucleotides are TGTGCCAGCAGCTCCCGGACTAGCGGACAAATACCTGGGGCCAACGTCCTGACTTTC. The chain is built from TRBV7-3 and TRBJ2-6; the match to TRBD2 covers 10 bases. CDR3 length: 19 amino acids. CDR1 SGHTA and CDR2 FQGTGA come from the germline V gene. The V segment lost 4 bases and the J segment 2 bases; nucleotides outside the gene matches: 11.

This clone was found a few times. The V and J genes are TRBV6-5 and TRBJ1-2, with 9 positions matching TRBD1. Trimming cost V 6 bases and J 6 bases; bases outside gene matches: 8. CDR1 MNHEY and CDR2 SVGAGI come from the germline V gene. This CDR3 spans 14 amino acids. For the CDR3, the DNA is TGTGCCAGCAGGAAGACAGGGGGAAGGGATGGCTACACCTTC. Protein sequence: CASRKTGGRDGYTF.

The chain links TRBV27 to TRBJ1-1; D perhaps matches TRBD1 (6 bases). The V end lost 1 base, the J end lost 2 bases, and 11 bases lay between the germline ends. This CDR3 spans 15 amino acids. Germline V gives CDR1 MNHEY, CDR2 SMNVEV (reference sequence). The chain's CDR3 is CASSLLGASNTEAFF. CDR3 in DNA: TGTGCCAGCAGTTTATTGGGGGCATCCAACACTGAAGCTTTCTTT.

V and J are TRBV3-1 (or the pseudogene TRBV3-2) and TRBJ1-4, with a weak D call TRBD1 (5 bases). Germline loops: CDR1 LGHDT, CDR2 YNNKEL (reference sequence). The CDR3 is 14 amino acids. V gave up 2 bases and J gave up 7 bases, with 11 bases separating them. CDR3: CASSQTRGGEKLFF. The CDR3 region has the DNA TGTGCCAGCAGCCAAACTAGGGGAGGTGAAAAACTGTTTTTT.

CDR3 amino acids: CASSPEPRDRGLNEQFF. DNA for the CDR3: TGTGCCAGCAGCCCCGAACCCCGGGACAGGGGGCTCAATGAGCAGTTCTTC. This chain joins TRBV7-2 and TRBJ2-1; 12 nucleotides match TRBD1. The length of the CDR3 is 17 residues. CDR1 SGHTA and CDR2 FQGNSA come from the germline V gene. V shed 5 bases and J 6 bases; nucleotides not matched to a gene: 11.

This sequence joins TRBV19 and TRBJ1-1, with TRBD1 as a possible D gene (6 bases). The germline V gene has CDR1 LNHDA and CDR2 SQIVND (reference sequence). V lost 10 bases, J lost 10 bases, and 28 bases lay in between. This CDR3 has 15 residues. CDR3 amino acids: CATSVPAFGGSGAFF. For the CDR3, the DNA is TGTGCCACCAGCGTGCCCGCTTTTGGGGGCAGTGGAGCTTTCTTT. Supplemented by reference TRBV19 and TRBJ1-1, the full variable domain reads DGGITQSPKYLFRKEGQNVTLSCEQNLNHDAMYWYRQDPGQGLRLIYYSQIVNDFQKGDIAEGYSVSREKKESFPLTVTSAQKNPTAFYLCATSVPAFGGSGAFFGQGTRLTVV.

The chain links TRBV6-1 to TRBJ2-5, with 10 bases aligning to TRBD2. The CDR3 totals 16 residues. The trim removed 4 bases at V and 7 bases at J, leaving 12 bases unmatched. CDR1 is MNHNS and CDR2 is SASEGT in the germline V gene. CDR3 region: CASSGWTSGRSGTQYF. The CDR3, as DNA: TGTGCCAGCAGTGGATGGACTAGCGGCCGAAGTGGGACCCAGTACTTC.